This passage covers 6 T cell receptor beta chains from one sample sequenced in a study of blood T cell repertoires in COVID-19. Using immunoSEQ multiplex PCR, the repertoire was profiled, and TCRdb retains in-frame clones only, with some absent. The table has around 25,000 clones, roughly 75% seen once. Sequencing was performed on peripheral blood. These receptors were obtained from a human donor in a cohort sampled during active or convalescent COVID-19.

This chain joins TRBV7-9 and TRBJ2-3; 8 bases fit TRBD2. The germline V gene encodes CDR1 SEHNR and CDR2 FQNEAQ (reference sequence). The J segment lost 6 bases and the V segment lost 4 bases, leaving 12 bases of the junction unmatched. The CDR3 spans 16 residues. CDR3 region: CASSSGLAGQGDTQYF. CDR3 DNA: TGTGCCAGCAGCTCGGGGTTAGCGGGACAAGGGGATACGCAGTATTTT.

The CDR3 loop reads CASSLQDRYTDTQYF. The DNA for the CDR3 is TGTGCCAGCAGCTTACAGGACAGATACACAGATACGCAGTATTTT. This chain uses TRBV7-2 with TRBJ2-3; D perhaps matches TRBD1 (6 bases). CDR1 is SGHTA, CDR2 FQGNSA, per germline. With 2 bases removed from V and 2 bases from J, the gap between germline ends came to 11 bases. The CDR3 is 15 amino acids. Complete variable domain (other parts from reference TRBV7-2 and TRBJ2-3): GAGVSQSPSNKVTEKGKDVELRCDPISGHTALYWYRQSLGQGLEFLIYFQGNSAPDKSGLPSDRFSAERTGGSVSTLTIQRTQQEDSAVYLCASSLQDRYTDTQYFGPGTRLTVL.

This clone was seen many times. This sequence joins TRBV2 and TRBJ2-3; D ambiguous. Trimming left V 1 base short and J 4 bases short, with 12 bases between. The CDR3 contains 15 residues. Germline V gene data show CDR1 as SNHLY and CDR2 as FYNNEI. CDR3 in amino acids: CASSEDVGRADTQYF. The CDR3 coding sequence is TGTGCCAGCAGTGAAGATGTGGGTCGGGCAGATACGCAGTATTTT.

The chain combines TRBV7-2 with TRBJ2-3; D gene ambiguous. V was clipped by 5 bases and J by 0 bases, with 12 bases between them. This CDR3 is 15 amino acids long. Germline values: CDR1 SGHTA, CDR2 FQGNSA. The CDR3 here is CASSLRFSSTDTQYF. The CDR3 DNA reads as TGTGCCAGCAGCCTCAGGTTTTCTAGCACAGATACGCAGTATTTT. The full variable domain, in which reference TRBV7-2 and TRBJ2-3 provide the parts outside the CDR3, is GAGVSQSPSNKVTEKGKDVELRCDPISGHTALYWYRQSLGQGLEFLIYFQGNSAPDKSGLPSDRFSAERTGGSVSTLTIQRTQQEDSAVYLCASSLRFSSTDTQYFGPGTRLTVL.

V is TRBV10-3 and J is TRBJ1-2; possible D gene TRBD1, 6 bases. The V gene lost 2 bases and the J gene lost 3 bases, with 10 bases spanning the gap. The CDR3 contains 14 residues. From germline, CDR1 is ENHRY and CDR2 SYGVKD. The DNA for the CDR3 is TGTGCCATCAGTGAGGGGGGCAGAGACTATGGCTACACCTTC. This encodes CAISEGGRDYGYTF.

This clone showed up just a few times. CDR3 in DNA: TGTGCCAGCAGCTCCGGGACAGGGATTCGCGAGCCCCAGCATTTT. Translated: CASSSGTGIREPQHF. The chain is built from TRBV7-2 and TRBJ1-5, with 9 bases identical to TRBD1. The CDR3 runs 15 residues. The germline CDR1 and CDR2 sequences are SGHTA and FQGNSA. J lost 8 bases, V lost 4 bases, and 9 bases had no gene match. The whole variable domain, filled in from reference TRBV7-2 and TRBJ1-5, reads GAGVSQSPSNKVTEKGKDVELRCDPISGHTALYWYRQSLGQGLEFLIYFQGNSAPDKSGLPSDRFSAERTGGSVSTLTIQRTQQEDSAVYLCASSSGTGIREPQHFGDGTRLSIL.